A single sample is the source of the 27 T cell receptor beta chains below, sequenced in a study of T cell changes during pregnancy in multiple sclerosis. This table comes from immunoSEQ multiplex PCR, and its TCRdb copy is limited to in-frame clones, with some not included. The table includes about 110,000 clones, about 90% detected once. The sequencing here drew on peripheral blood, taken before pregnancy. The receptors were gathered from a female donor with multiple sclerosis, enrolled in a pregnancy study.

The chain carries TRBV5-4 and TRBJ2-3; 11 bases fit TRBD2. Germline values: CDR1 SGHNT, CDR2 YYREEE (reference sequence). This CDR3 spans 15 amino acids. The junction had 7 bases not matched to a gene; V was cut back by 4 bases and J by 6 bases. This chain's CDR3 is CASSGTSGIQDTQYF. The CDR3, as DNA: TGTGCCAGCAGCGGGACTAGCGGAATCCAGGATACGCAGTATTTT.

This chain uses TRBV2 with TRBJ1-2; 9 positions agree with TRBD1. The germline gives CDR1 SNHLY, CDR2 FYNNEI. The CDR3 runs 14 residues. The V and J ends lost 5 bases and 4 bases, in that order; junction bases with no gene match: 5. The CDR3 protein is CASSPGTGTYGYTF. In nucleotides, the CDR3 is TGTGCCAGCAGTCCCGGGACAGGGACCTATGGCTACACCTTC.

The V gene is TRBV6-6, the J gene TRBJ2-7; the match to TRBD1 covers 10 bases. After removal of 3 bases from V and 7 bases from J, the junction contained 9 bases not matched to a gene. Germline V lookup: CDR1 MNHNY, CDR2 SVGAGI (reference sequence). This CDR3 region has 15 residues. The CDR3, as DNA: TGTGCCAGCAGTTATACCGGGACAGGGGAGAAAGAGCAGTACTTC. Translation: CASSYTGTGEKEQYF.

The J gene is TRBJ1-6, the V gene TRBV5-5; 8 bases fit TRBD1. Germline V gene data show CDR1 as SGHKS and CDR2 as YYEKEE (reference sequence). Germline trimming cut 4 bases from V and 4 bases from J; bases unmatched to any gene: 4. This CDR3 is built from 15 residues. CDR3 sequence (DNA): TGTGCCAGCAGCCAGGGGGCTCTGTATAATTCACCCCTCCACTTT. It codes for CASSQGALYNSPLHF.

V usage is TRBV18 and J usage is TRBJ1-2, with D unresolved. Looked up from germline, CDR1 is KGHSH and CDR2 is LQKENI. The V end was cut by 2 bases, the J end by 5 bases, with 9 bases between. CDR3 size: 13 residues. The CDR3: CASSPTREYGYTF. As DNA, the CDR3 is TGTGCCAGCTCACCAACGCGTGAGTATGGCTACACCTTC.

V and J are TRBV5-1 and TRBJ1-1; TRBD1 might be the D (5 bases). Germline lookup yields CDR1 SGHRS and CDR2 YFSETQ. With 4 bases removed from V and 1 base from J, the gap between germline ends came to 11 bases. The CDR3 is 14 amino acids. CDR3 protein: CASSGRDGNTEAFF. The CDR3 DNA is TGCGCCAGCAGCGGCAGGGATGGGAACACTGAAGCTTTCTTT.

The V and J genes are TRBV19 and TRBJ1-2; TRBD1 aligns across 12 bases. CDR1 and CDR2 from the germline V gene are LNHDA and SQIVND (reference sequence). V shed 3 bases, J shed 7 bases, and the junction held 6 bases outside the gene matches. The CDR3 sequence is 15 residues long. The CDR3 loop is CASSIRDRGPFGYTF. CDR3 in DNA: TGTGCCAGTAGTATCCGGGACAGGGGGCCGTTTGGCTACACCTTC.

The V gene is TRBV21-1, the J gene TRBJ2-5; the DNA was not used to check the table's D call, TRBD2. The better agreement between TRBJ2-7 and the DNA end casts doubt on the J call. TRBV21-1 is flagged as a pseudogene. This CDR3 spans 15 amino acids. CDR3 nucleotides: TGTGCCAGCAGCGCCGGGACTTGCTACTCCTACGAGCAGTACTTC. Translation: CASSAGTCYSYEQYF.

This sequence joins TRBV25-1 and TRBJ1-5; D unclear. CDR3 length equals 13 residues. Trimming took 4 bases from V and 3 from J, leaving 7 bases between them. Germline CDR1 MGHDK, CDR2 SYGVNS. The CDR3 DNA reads TGTGCCAGCAGTGGAGGAGTCAATCAGCCCCAGCATTTT. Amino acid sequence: CASSGGVNQPQHF.

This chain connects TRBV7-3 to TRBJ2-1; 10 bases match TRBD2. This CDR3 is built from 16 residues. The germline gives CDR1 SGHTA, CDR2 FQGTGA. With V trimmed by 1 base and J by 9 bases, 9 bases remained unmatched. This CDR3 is CASSLMEAGGPSEQFF. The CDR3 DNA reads TGTGCCAGCAGCTTAATGGAAGCGGGAGGGCCATCTGAGCAGTTCTTC.

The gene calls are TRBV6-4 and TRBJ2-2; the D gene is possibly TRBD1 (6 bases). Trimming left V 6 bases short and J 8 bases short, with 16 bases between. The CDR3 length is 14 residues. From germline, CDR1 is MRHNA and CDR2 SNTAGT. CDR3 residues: CASSLTGLKGELFF. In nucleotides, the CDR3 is TGTGCCAGCAGCTTAACAGGGTTGAAAGGGGAGCTGTTTTTT.

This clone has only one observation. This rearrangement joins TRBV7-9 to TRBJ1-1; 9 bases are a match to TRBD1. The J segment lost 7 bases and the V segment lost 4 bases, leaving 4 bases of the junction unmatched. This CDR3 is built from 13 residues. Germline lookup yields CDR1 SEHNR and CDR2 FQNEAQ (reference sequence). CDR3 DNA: TGTGCCAGCAGCTCCCGGACAGGGGTTGAAGCTTTCTTT. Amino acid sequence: CASSSRTGVEAFF.

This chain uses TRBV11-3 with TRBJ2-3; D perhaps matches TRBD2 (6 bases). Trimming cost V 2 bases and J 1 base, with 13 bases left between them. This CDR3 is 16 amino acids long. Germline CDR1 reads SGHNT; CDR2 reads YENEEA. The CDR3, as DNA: TGTGCCAGCAGCTTAAGGAGTTCTAGCGGCACAGATACGCAGTATTTT. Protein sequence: CASSLRSSSGTDTQYF.

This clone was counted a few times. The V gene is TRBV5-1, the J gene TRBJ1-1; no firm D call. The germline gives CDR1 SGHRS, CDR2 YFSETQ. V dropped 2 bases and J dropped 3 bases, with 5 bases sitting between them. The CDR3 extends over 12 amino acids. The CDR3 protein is CASSLTHTEAFF. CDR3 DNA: TGCGCCAGCAGCTTAACACACACTGAAGCTTTCTTT. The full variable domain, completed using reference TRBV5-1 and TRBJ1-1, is KAGVTQTPRYLIKTRGQQVTLSCSPISGHRSVSWYQQTPGQGLQFLFEYFSETQRNKGNFPGRFSGRQFSNSRSEMNVSTLELGDSALYLCASSLTHTEAFFGQGTRLTVV.

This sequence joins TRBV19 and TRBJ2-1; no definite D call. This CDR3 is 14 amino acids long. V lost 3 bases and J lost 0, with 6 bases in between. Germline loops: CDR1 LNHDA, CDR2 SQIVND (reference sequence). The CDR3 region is CASSILSSYNEQFF. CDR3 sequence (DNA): TGTGCCAGTAGTATTCTGAGCTCCTACAATGAGCAGTTCTTC. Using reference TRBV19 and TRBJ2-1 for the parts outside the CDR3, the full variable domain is DGGITQSPKYLFRKEGQNVTLSCEQNLNHDAMYWYRQDPGQGLRLIYYSQIVNDFQKGDIAEGYSVSREKKESFPLTVTSAQKNPTAFYLCASSILSSYNEQFFGPGTRLTVL.

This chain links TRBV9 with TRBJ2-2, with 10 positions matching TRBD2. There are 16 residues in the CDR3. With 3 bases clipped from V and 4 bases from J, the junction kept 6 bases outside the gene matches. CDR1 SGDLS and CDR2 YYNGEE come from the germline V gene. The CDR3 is CASSAHLAGATGELFF. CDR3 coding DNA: TGTGCCAGCAGCGCCCACCTAGCGGGAGCCACCGGGGAGCTGTTTTTT.

The DNA of the CDR3 is TGTGCCAGAAGCTTGGCTGGACATAGCCACGAGCAGTACTTC. As protein: CARSLAGHSHEQYF. V is TRBV5-3 and J is TRBJ2-7; perhaps TRBD1 as D (5 bases). TRBV5-3 is annotated as an ORF whose role is uncertain. This CDR3 has 14 amino acids. V was cut by 0 bases and J by 5 bases, with 12 bases left in between.

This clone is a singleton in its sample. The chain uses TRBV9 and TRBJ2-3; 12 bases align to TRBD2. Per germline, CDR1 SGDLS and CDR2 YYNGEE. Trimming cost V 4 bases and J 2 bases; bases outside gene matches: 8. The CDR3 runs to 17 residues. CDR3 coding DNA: TGTGCCAGCAGCCTCCGGCTAGCGGGGGGGAACACAGATACGCAGTATTTT. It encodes CASSLRLAGGNTDTQYF.

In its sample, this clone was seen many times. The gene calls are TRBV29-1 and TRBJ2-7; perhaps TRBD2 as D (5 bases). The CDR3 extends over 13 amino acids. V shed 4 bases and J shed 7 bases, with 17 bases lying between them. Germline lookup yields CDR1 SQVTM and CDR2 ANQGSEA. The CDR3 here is CSVGAGEYGEQYF. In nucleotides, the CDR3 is TGCAGCGTTGGGGCCGGGGAATACGGAGAGCAGTACTTC.

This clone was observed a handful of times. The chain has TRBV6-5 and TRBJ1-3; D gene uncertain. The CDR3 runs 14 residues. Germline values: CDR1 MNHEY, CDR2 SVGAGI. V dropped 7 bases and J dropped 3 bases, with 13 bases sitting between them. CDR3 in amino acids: CASTQRGGGNTIYF. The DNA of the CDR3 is TGTGCCAGCACCCAACGGGGAGGTGGAAACACCATATATTTT.

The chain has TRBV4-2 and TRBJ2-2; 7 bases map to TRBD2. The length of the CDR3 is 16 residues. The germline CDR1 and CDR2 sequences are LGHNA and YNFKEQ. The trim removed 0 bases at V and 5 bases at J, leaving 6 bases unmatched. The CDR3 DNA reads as TGTGCCAGCAGCCAAGACGGGGGGAGAACGACCGGGGAGCTGTTTTTT. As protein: CASSQDGGRTTGELFF.

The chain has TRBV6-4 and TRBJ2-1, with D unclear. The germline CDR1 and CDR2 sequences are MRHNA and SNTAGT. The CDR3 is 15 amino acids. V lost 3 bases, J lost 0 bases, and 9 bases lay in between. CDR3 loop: CASSEIAGSYNEQFF. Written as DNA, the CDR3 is TGTGCCAGCAGTGAAATAGCCGGCTCCTACAATGAGCAGTTCTTC.

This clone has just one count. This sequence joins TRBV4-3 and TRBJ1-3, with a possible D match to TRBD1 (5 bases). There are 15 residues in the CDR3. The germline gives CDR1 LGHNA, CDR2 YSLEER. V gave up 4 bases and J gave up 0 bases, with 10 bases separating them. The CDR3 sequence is CASSPQASSGNTIYF. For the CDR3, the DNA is TGCGCCAGCAGCCCACAGGCTAGCTCTGGAAACACCATATATTTT.

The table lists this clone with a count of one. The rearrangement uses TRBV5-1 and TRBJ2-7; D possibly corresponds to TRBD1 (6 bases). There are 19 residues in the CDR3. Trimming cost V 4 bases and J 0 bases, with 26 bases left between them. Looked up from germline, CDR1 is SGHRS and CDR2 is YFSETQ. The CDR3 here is CASSLHPTGHGQSSYEQYF. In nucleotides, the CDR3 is TGCGCCAGCAGCCTCCACCCGACAGGTCACGGTCAAAGCTCCTACGAGCAGTACTTC.

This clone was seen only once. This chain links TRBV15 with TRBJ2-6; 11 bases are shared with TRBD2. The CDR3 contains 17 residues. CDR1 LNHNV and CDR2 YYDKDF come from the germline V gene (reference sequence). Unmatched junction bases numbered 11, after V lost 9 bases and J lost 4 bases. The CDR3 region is CATTISGRAEGANVLTF. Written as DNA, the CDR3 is TGTGCCACGACAATTAGCGGGAGGGCCGAAGGGGCCAACGTCCTGACTTTC.

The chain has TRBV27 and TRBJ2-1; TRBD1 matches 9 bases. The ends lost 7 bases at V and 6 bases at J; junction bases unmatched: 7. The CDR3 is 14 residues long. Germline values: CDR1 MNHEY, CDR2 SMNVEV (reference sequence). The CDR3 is CASNPDRGFNEQFF. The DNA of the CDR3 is TGTGCCAGCAACCCGGACAGGGGTTTCAATGAGCAGTTCTTC.

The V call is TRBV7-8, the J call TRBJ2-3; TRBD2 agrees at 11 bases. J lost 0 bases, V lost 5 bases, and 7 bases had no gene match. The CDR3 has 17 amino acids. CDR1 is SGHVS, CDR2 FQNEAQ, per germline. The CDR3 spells CASSLGRLAGSTDTQYF. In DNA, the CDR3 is TGTGCCAGCAGCCTCGGCCGACTAGCGGGAAGCACAGATACGCAGTATTTT.